The entry below gives a single TCR beta chain sequence along with its context. The CDR3 is made up of 15 amino acids. Per germline, CDR1 SGHRS and CDR2 YFSETQ. Trimming took 0 bases from V and 5 from J; bases not matched to a gene: 4. Sequenced by immunoSEQ multiplex PCR; TCRdb stores in-frame clones only, minus some. The table lists hundreds of thousands of clones, approximately 87% of them singletons. This entry belongs to a study of shared T cell receptors in the human thymus. These sequences were also reported in another study, on human thymus T cells. That paper states: Resected material from corrective heart surgery provided the thymus tissue analysed. Unrelated individuals were reported by related research to share highly overlapping thymic repertoires.

The sequenced material came from thymocytes. The sequence was obtained from a boy under two years old with a congenital heart defect. The V and J genes are TRBV5-1 and TRBJ2-7; 11 positions match TRBD1. This CDR3 reads CASSLEGTGGNEQYF. In DNA form, the CDR3 reads TGCGCCAGCAGCTTGGAAGGGACAGGGGGTAACGAGCAGTACTTC.